Following are 26 T cell receptor beta chains from one sample sequenced in a study of blood T cell repertoires in COVID-19. Here immunoSEQ multiplex PCR was the method, and the copy in TCRdb shows in-frame clones only, minus some. The table has 50,000 or so clones, around 88% seen once. The source material was peripheral blood. The origin of the receptors is a woman aged 55-69 years with acute or convalescent COVID-19.

The gene calls are TRBV28 and TRBJ1-4; 11 bases map to TRBD1. V was pared by 10 bases and J by 7 bases, with 11 bases of the junction left unmatched. This CDR3 has 15 amino acids. CDR1 is MDHEN, CDR2 SYDVKM, per germline. The CDR3 DNA follows: TGTGCCACCACCTTAGAGGACAGGGGGCGTGAAAAACTGTTTTTT. Protein product: CATTLEDRGREKLFF.

The chain recombines TRBV9 with TRBJ1-2; 7 bases are a match to TRBD1. The CDR3 consists of 16 residues. The ends lost 3 bases at V and 7 bases at J; junction bases unmatched: 15. Germline CDR1 reads SGDLS; CDR2 reads YYNGEE. CDR3 bases: TGTGCCAGCAGCGCCGAGAGGACAGGTTGGGTGCTTGGCTACACCTTC. Its translation: CASSAERTGWVLGYTF. The whole variable domain, filled in from reference TRBV9 and TRBJ1-2, reads DSGVTQTPKHLITATGQRVTLRCSPRSGDLSVYWYQQSLDQGLQFLIQYYNGEERAKGNILERFSAQQFPDLHSELNLSSLELGDSALYFCASSAERTGWVLGYTFGSGTRLTVV.

This sequence joins TRBV19 and TRBJ1-4, with D unclear. CDR3 length: 14 residues. Germline CDR1 LNHDA, CDR2 SQIVND (reference sequence). Trimming shortened V by 3 bases and J by 4 bases, and 9 bases separated the two germline ends. Here the CDR3 reads CASSITDYNEKLFF. The CDR3, as DNA: TGTGCCAGTAGTATCACGGACTATAATGAAAAACTGTTTTTT.

In DNA form, the CDR3 reads TGTGCCAGCAGTCCAGGACACCTCGCAACTAATGAAAAACTGTTTTTT. This translates into CASSPGHLATNEKLFF. The chain employs TRBV25-1 and TRBJ1-4; a possible D gene is TRBD1 (5 bases). Between the trimmed V and J ends, which lost 5 bases and 0 bases, there was a span of 13 bases. This CDR3 has 16 amino acids. Germline assignment: CDR1 MGHDK and CDR2 SYGVNS. Filled out from reference TRBV25-1 and TRBJ1-4, the complete variable domain reads EADIYQTPRYLVIGTGKKITLECSQTMGHDKMYWYQQDPGMELHLIHYSYGVNSTEKGDLSSESTVSRIRTEHFPLTLESARPSHTSQYLCASSPGHLATNEKLFFGSGTQLSVL.

This clone was seen a few times. This chain connects TRBV5-5 to TRBJ1-1, with TRBD1 matching over 9 bases. The V segment lost 5 bases and the J segment 7 bases; nucleotides outside the gene matches: 15. This CDR3 is built from 16 residues. Germline V gene sequence: CDR1 SGHKS, CDR2 YYEKEE (reference sequence). In DNA, the CDR3 is TGTGCCAGCAGTCGTTGGACAGGGGATTGGAATCTTGAAGCTTTCTTT. Translating gives CASSRWTGDWNLEAFF.

The chain couples TRBV4-1 to TRBJ1-6; 9 bases agree with TRBD1. The germline gives CDR1 MGHRA, CDR2 YSYEKL. The CDR3 spans 15 residues. V lost 1 base to trimming and J lost 9 bases; unmatched junction nucleotides: 4. The CDR3 bases are TGCGCCAGCAGCCAAGGGGACAGGGTCGGTTCACCCCTCCACTTT. Protein sequence: CASSQGDRVGSPLHF.

This clone was seen a single time. This sequence joins TRBV2 and TRBJ1-2; D may be TRBD1 (5 bases). The germline V gene has CDR1 SNHLY and CDR2 FYNNEI. CDR3 length: 12 residues. The V and J ends lost 4 bases and 8 bases respectively, with 11 bases between them. The CDR3 reads CASSVSGDGYTF. CDR3 DNA: TGTGCCAGCAGTGTTTCGGGGGACGGCTACACCTTC.

This clone was seen only once. The genes are TRBV9 and TRBJ1-3; TRBD1 aligns across 8 bases. V shed 0 bases, J shed 0 bases, and the junction held 5 bases outside the gene matches. The germline CDR1 and CDR2 sequences are SGDLS and YYNGEE. CDR3 length: 17 amino acids. CDR3 in amino acids: CASSVGLTGGSGNTIYF. The DNA for the CDR3 is TGTGCCAGCAGCGTAGGATTAACAGGGGGCTCTGGAAACACCATATATTTT.

The chain combines TRBV18 with TRBJ2-2; possibly TRBD2 for D (6 bases). The CDR3 loop spans 14 amino acids. Germline CDR1 is KGHSH and CDR2 is LQKENI. The ends were cut back, 3 bases at V and 7 bases at J, with 12 bases in the middle. The CDR3 DNA is TGTGCCAGCTCACCCCGGGACTCCGGCGGGGAGCTGTTTTTT. Protein product: CASSPRDSGGELFF.

This clone was seen a few times. The gene calls are TRBV28 and TRBJ1-5; D might be TRBD1 (5 bases). Trimming took 6 bases from V and 2 from J, leaving 8 bases between them. Germline CDR1 reads MDHEN; CDR2 reads SYDVKM. This CDR3 is 13 amino acids long. DNA of the CDR3: TGTGCCAGCAGGGGGCATGGCAATCAGCCCCAGCATTTT. Amino acid sequence: CASRGHGNQPQHF.

This CDR3 is CASNTNQIYGYTF. In DNA form, the CDR3 reads TGTGCCAGCAATACAAACCAGATCTATGGCTACACCTTC. J is TRBJ1-2 and V is TRBV28; no reliable D call. Trimming took off 7 bases at V and 4 bases at J, with 13 bases between the two ends. CDR1 and CDR2 (germline): MDHEN, SYDVKM. The CDR3 contains 13 residues.

The chain is built from TRBV6-1 and TRBJ1-5; 7 bases map to TRBD1. Germline V lookup: CDR1 MNHNS, CDR2 SASEGT. CDR3 length equals 13 residues. Unmatched junction bases numbered 4, after V lost 1 base and J lost 10 bases. The chain's CDR3 is CASSEGQGGPQHF. Here the CDR3 DNA reads TGTGCCAGCAGTGAAGGTCAGGGGGGACCCCAGCATTTT.

The chain uses TRBV6-5 and TRBJ2-1; 14 nucleotides agree with TRBD2. The CDR3 covers 15 residues. V shed 6 bases and J 4 bases; nucleotides not matched to a gene: 2. Germline CDR1 is MNHEY and CDR2 is SVGAGI. The CDR3 sequence is CASRRLAGGYNEQFF. CDR3 DNA: TGTGCCAGCAGGAGACTAGCGGGAGGGTACAATGAGCAGTTCTTC.

This clone was counted once. This chain connects TRBV2 to TRBJ1-6; the D gene is possibly TRBD1 (5 bases). Germline CDR1 and CDR2: SNHLY and FYNNEI. This CDR3 region has 15 residues. V was shortened by 6 bases and J by 7 bases, with 16 bases between the two germline ends. This chain's CDR3 is CASRPDGGVNSPLHF. DNA for the CDR3: TGTGCCAGCAGGCCGGACGGGGGGGTGAATTCACCCCTCCACTTT.

A single count supports this clone. CDR3 protein: CATSDLGAGHAETQYF. CDR3 DNA: TGTGCCACCAGTGATTTGGGGGCAGGGCATGCAGAGACCCAGTACTTC. The V and J genes are TRBV24-1 and TRBJ2-5; maybe TRBD1 (5 bases). Germline values: CDR1 KGHDR, CDR2 SFDVKD. The CDR3 has 16 residues. The germline V and J ends were trimmed by 0 bases and 4 bases, with 14 bases remaining between them.

This chain connects TRBV5-1 to TRBJ2-4, with TRBD1 matching 8 bases. J lost 1 base, V lost 4 bases, and 4 bases had no gene match. The CDR3 loop spans 15 amino acids. CDR1 SGHRS and CDR2 YFSETQ come from the germline V gene. The CDR3 loop is CASSEDRVAKNIQYF. DNA of the CDR3: TGCGCCAGCAGCGAGGACAGGGTGGCCAAAAACATTCAGTACTTC.

The chain is built from TRBV7-6 and TRBJ2-5, with TRBD1 identical over 10 bases. CDR3 size: 16 residues. Germline-derived CDR1 and CDR2 are SGHVS and FNYEAQ. Trimming took 5 bases from V and 4 from J; bases not matched to a gene: 10. The CDR3 region has the DNA TGTGCCAGCAGCCTCCAGGGGACAGGGGTGCTAGAGACCCAGTACTTC. Translated: CASSLQGTGVLETQYF.

The chain links TRBV27 to TRBJ2-2, with TRBD2 matching 7 bases. CDR1 MNHEY and CDR2 SMNVEV come from the germline V gene (reference sequence). The CDR3 has 15 residues. Unmatched junction bases numbered 8, after V lost 5 bases and J lost 5 bases. CDR3 in DNA: TGTGCCAGCAGTCCAAGCGGGGTTTTGACCGGGGAGCTGTTTTTT. This codes for CASSPSGVLTGELFF.

The rearrangement joins TRBV12-3 or TRBV12-4 to TRBJ2-2, with no clear D. This CDR3 has 13 residues. V shed 5 bases and J shed 0 bases, with 4 bases lying between them. CDR3 loop: CASSDTNTGELFF. The DNA for the CDR3 is TGTGCCAGCAGTGACACGAACACCGGGGAGCTGTTTTTT.

The chain joins TRBV4-1 to TRBJ1-4, with 8 bases fitting TRBD1. Germline CDR1 is MGHRA and CDR2 is YSYEKL. This CDR3 contains 15 residues. V dropped 0 bases and J dropped 7; count of bases not matched to a gene: 4. CDR3 nucleotides: TGCGCCAGCAGCCAAGATCGGACAGGGACTGAAAAACTGTTTTTT. The encoded protein is CASSQDRTGTEKLFF.

A few counts support this clone. This chain links TRBV30 with TRBJ1-3; 7 nucleotides line up with TRBD1. This CDR3 is 16 amino acids long. Germline V gene lookup returns CDR1 GTSNPN and CDR2 SVGIG (reference sequence). The junction had 5 bases not matched to a gene; V was cut back by 0 bases and J by 0 bases. The CDR3 region has the DNA TGTGCCTGGAGTGTAACAGGGGCCCTCTCTGGAAACACCATATATTTT. Its translation: CAWSVTGALSGNTIYF.

The CDR3: CASSDSTSTGELFF. For the CDR3, the DNA is TGTGCCAGCAGTGACTCGACTAGCACCGGGGAGCTGTTTTTT. J is TRBJ2-2 and V is TRBV6-4, with D perhaps TRBD2 (6 bases). Trimming removed 0 bases at V and 4 bases at J, with 6 bases between. This CDR3 comprises 14 residues. From germline, CDR1 is MRHNA and CDR2 SNTAGT.

CDR3 residues: CASMLTGYSNQPQHF. The DNA for the CDR3 is TGTGCCAGTATGTTGACAGGCTATAGCAATCAGCCCCAGCATTTT. The chain joins TRBV19 to TRBJ1-5; D possibly corresponds to TRBD1 (6 bases). The CDR3 runs to 15 residues. Looked up from germline, CDR1 is LNHDA and CDR2 is SQIVND (reference sequence). Between the trimmed V and J ends, which lost 7 bases and 0 bases, there was a span of 13 bases.

This clone has just one count. This chain connects TRBV6-5 to TRBJ2-1; perhaps TRBD1 as D (5 bases). The germline V gene has CDR1 MNHEY and CDR2 SVGAGI. The CDR3 consists of 11 residues. V lost 7 bases, J lost 6 bases, and 7 bases lay in between. As DNA, the CDR3 is TGTGCCAGCACCGACAGCAATGAGCAGTTCTTC. The encoded protein is CASTDSNEQFF.

CDR3 protein: CASSSMVTGSQYF. The CDR3 DNA follows: TGTGCCAGCAGCTCGATGGTAACAGGGTCGCAGTACTTC. The chain is built from TRBV7-2 and TRBJ2-7, with a tentative D call TRBD1 (6 bases). V lost 4 bases, J lost 9 bases, and 16 bases lay in between. In germline, CDR1 is SGHTA, CDR2 FQGNSA. The CDR3 consists of 13 residues.

CDR3: CASSGAGGNTEAFF. The CDR3 nucleotides are TGCGCCAGCAGTGGGGCAGGGGGCAACACTGAAGCTTTCTTT. The V call is TRBV10-2, the J call TRBJ1-1, with 8 bases lining up with TRBD1. Germline V gene lookup returns CDR1 WSHSY and CDR2 SAAADI. The CDR3 spans 14 residues. V was clipped by 4 bases and J by 2 bases; unmatched bases: 3.